This TCR beta chain was obtained from a study of T cells in women clearing cervical HPV infection listed by TCRdb under 2018. About the investigation overall: Cases were about two dozen women with histologically confirmed HPV16-related CIN3 or worse, including a couple of invasive cancers. The roughly 25 controls were women who cleared a single incident HPV16 infection within 12 months without developing precancer or cancer. Cases and controls were matched on age within five years and on year of sample collection. As quality controls, five blinded duplicates were added to each group, bringing the total to approximately 60 samples made up of some 50 participants and ten or so replicates. Since only a few of the women had HLA typing available, the possibility that HLA type was acting as a confounder could not be ruled out. Blood from cases was collected at the visit where the lesion was first found, while blood from controls was collected once the infection could no longer be detected. An exploratory proof-of-principle case-control study, nested within the Guanacaste HPV Natural History Study in Costa Rica, was conducted to compare TCR repertoires across cervical HPV16 outcomes. A median age of approximately 31 years was observed in cases versus over 37 in controls, and no significant differences in baseline characteristics were found. The parent cohort enrolled roughly 9,400 women aged 18 or older in Guanacaste, Costa Rica, in about 1992 to 1995 and followed the women for less than eight years. Among cases, blood sampling came a median of roughly 150 days after lesion detection, with an interquartile range of about 80 to 230 days. The paper as a whole reports these results and caveats: Cases had lower TRBV6-7 relative abundance than controls (about 0.1% versus 0.15%; Bonferroni P = 0.0008). Because the number of T cells per sample was unknown, the richness differences could reflect varying T-cell content rather than repertoire biology. By combining richness with V gene abundances, random forest classifiers separated cases from controls with an estimated AUC of about 0.86. Significantly higher TCR repertoire richness was observed in CIN3+ cases than in controls across sequencing depths, whereas no difference in evenness was found. Whether associations preceded infection or resulted from infection could not be shown with the cross-sectional design, and effector/memory subsets and HPV-specific T cells were not isolated.

A remark on this clone: The clone's antigen remains unknown. The read ends 3 residues early relative to the CDR3; the germline J gene fills the gap.

Germline trimming amounts to 3 bases on V and 4 bases on J, with 7 as the count of junction bases outside the gene matches. The germline V gene encodes CDR1 SGHTA and CDR2 FQGTGA. The CDR3 runs 15 residues from the cysteine to the phenylalanine. Shown are 36 bases from within the CDR3, in frame from base 1. TCR beta CDR3 regions were amplified by multiplex PCR using the immunoSEQ assay from an average of around 1.2 ug genomic DNA per sample. The assay corrected primer bias using a complete synthetic TCR repertoire to establish an amplification baseline. Amplicons were sequenced on the Illumina platform. The authors' analysis ran thus. Sequences were error-corrected by clustering with frequency ratios and a modified nearest-neighbor algorithm, then analyzed in the immunoSEQ Analyzer with IMGT gene definitions. At each rarefaction depth, TCR richness and evenness were averaged across 20 rarefaction repeats, and any sample with fewer sequences than the depth was left out. V, D and J gene relative abundances were compared between groups with Wilcoxon rank sum tests, applying FDR correction. In the blinded duplicates, the intraclass correlation was around 96% for TCR richness and averaged around 78% across 65 to 75 gene segments. TCRdb carries this immuneACCESS record with in-frame sequences only. Its versions omit some clonotypes, under half of them owing to an unresolved V gene in the studies checked, with the rest unexplained. The V and J calls and the clone size are those of that table, but D and trimming were determined from the DNA. The table kept for this sample lists 25,000 to 35,000 clones. Approximately 20% of the sample comes from the top ten.

Every participant had a single incident cervical HPV16 infection, and prevalent HPV16 infections were excluded. Cervical HPV DNA was detected with MY09/MY11 PCR, and genotyping was done with dot-blot hybridization. Fifteen mL of heparinized blood was centrifuged, after which the buffy coat was aliquoted, frozen at -30 degrees C, and then stored at -80 degrees C. Genomic DNA was extracted from buffy coat specimens using QIAGEN kits. The clonotype was recovered from a woman aged 18-70 years with a cervical HPV16 infection that either progressed to CIN3+ or cleared (not recorded which). Material: blood buffy coat. In this chain, TRBV7-3 is recombined with TRBJ2-5, and TRBD2 aligns with 8 junction nucleotides. Partial CDR3 DNA: TGTGCCAGCAGCTTGGCCGGGGGGGGACGAGAGACC. Its protein is CASSLAGGGRET. The full CDR3 sequence reads CASSLAGGGRETQYF.